This T cell receptor beta chain was documented in a study of PD-L1 blockade in urothelial cancer. The method was immunoSEQ multiplex PCR; TCRdb's version includes in-frame clones alone and lacks a portion of them. Of under 55,000 clones in the sample, about 88% are singletons; the top ten hold roughly 25%. Sample time point: pretreatment peripheral blood. The CDR3 loop spans 14 amino acids. Germline V gives CDR1 SGHRS, CDR2 YFSETQ. Trimming took 3 bases from V and 6 from J; bases not matched to a gene: 8. This chain connects TRBV5-1 to TRBJ2-5; 7 nucleotides match TRBD2. This TCR was sampled from a donor aged 40 or over with urothelial cancer. The sample in question was PBMCs, obtained around atezolizumab (anti-PD-L1) treatment. CDR3 sequence: CASSSGWEGQTQYF. DNA of the CDR3: TGCGCCAGCAGCTCCGGGTGGGAGGGGCAGACCCAGTACTTC.